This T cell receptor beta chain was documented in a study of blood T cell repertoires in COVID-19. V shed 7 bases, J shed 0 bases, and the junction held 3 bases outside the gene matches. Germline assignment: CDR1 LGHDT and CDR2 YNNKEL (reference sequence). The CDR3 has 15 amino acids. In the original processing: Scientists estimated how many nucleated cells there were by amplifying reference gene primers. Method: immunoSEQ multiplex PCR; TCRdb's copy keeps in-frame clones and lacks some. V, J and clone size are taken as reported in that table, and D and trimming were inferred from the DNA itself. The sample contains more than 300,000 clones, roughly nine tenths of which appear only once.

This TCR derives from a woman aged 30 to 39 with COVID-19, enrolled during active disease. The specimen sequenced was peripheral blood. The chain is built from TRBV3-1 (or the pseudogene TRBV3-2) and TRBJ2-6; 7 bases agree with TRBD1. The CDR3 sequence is CASTRTGSGANVLTF. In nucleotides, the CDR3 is TGTGCCAGCACCCGGACAGGCTCTGGGGCCAACGTCCTGACTTTC.